This paragraph reports one TCR beta chain. The data are from a study of cytomegalovirus exposure and HLA in healthy donors. Donors showed nominal health when sampled, although they likely had unrecorded immune exposures. The PCR employed 60 Vbeta primers together with 13 Jbeta primers. The data were produced by immunoSEQ multiplex PCR, yet TCRdb's version contains in-frame clones alone and is incomplete. The table shows approximately 170,000 clones, with approximately 80% occurring only once. This CDR3 has 16 residues. Germline assignment: CDR1 MDHEN and CDR2 SYDVKM. V shed 3 bases and J 4 bases; nucleotides not matched to a gene: 7.

Sequencing was done on a sample of PBMCs. This clonotype originated in a woman aged 18-35 years in good health and CMV-seronegative. The J gene is TRBJ2-1, the V gene TRBV28, with 9 bases that match TRBD2. The CDR3 DNA sequence: TGTGCCAGCAGTTTGTTCGGGACTAGCCCTTACAATGAGCAGTTCTTC. The encoded protein is CASSLFGTSPYNEQFF.